What follows describes a single TCR beta chain. No antigen is known for it. These data are taken from a study of T cells in Graves' hyperthyroidism and ophthalmopathy. Findings and caveats of the study: Most thyroid clonotypes expanded above 0.001 were also detected in blood. Ophthalmopathy, which appeared later, was predicted by the model a median around 6.5 months before onset.

RNA transcripts were the template for amplifying TCR beta CDR3 regions. Carried out on the TCR CDR3, a first-round RT-PCR used the HTBI primer set. TCRdb analysed the multiplex PCR reads with MiXCR anew, one entry per CDR3 protein. The sample contains fewer than 550,000 distinct CDR3 sequences, about 15% of which appear only once. The V gene lost 1 base and the J gene lost 3 bases, with 10 bases spanning the gap. Germline lookup yields CDR1 SGHAT and CDR2 FQNNGV. This CDR3 spans 14 amino acids. Uncontrolled infections, other autoimmune diseases, pregnancy or lactation led to exclusion of patients. The diagnoses drew upon clinical symptoms, serum thyroxine and TRAb, thyroid ultrasound and orbital computed tomography.

This receptor was taken from a woman between 18 and 29 years old with Graves' hyperthyroidism. The sample taken for sequencing was blood. This chain links TRBV11-2 with TRBJ2-7; maybe TRBD1 (5 bases). CDR3 in DNA: TGTGCCAGCAGCTTAGGTCCAGGGTTCTACGAGCAGTACTTC. Encoded protein: CASSLGPGFYEQYF.